This TCR beta chain was documented in a study of OX40 agonist ivuxolimab in advanced cancers. Study-wide background: Prior anti-PD-1, anti-PD-L1 or anti-CTLA-4 therapy was allowed; over 30% had some. There were three patients with partial responses, one having hepatocellular carcinoma and two cutaneous melanoma.

The CDR3 has 15 amino acids. Per germline, CDR1 SEHNR and CDR2 FQNEAQ (reference sequence). V was clipped by 3 bases and J by 4 bases; unmatched bases: 5. General study findings and limits: CD8+ T cells showed, on average, more clonal expansion than CD4+ cells. There was clonal expansion of CD4+ and CD8+ blood T cells by week 6 at 0.1 to 3.0 mg/kg.

Note on this clone: Its antigen is undetermined.

Sequenced by immunoSEQ multiplex PCR; TCRdb stores in-frame clones only, minus some. The data contain 61,000 or so clones, 75% to 90% of them seen just once; the ten biggest clones take up 3.4%. This chain links TRBV7-9 with TRBJ2-3; 9 nucleotides agree with TRBD1. The input for sequencing was CD4+ or CD8+ T cells sorted from blood, taken in a trial of the OX40 agonist ivuxolimab. The clonotype originates from an adult with an advanced solid tumor such as melanoma, head and neck, liver or kidney cancer. CDR3 bases: TGTGCCAGCAGCTTTTGGACAGGGGTAGCAGATACGCAGTATTTT. Its protein product is CASSFWTGVADTQYF.